This entry lists 22 T cell receptor beta chains sequenced from one sample in a study of shared clonotypes between healthy human individuals. The data were produced by immunoSEQ multiplex PCR, yet TCRdb's version contains in-frame clones alone and is incomplete. This table has about 2.4 million clones, just over 90% appearing once. The specimen sequenced was naive CD4+ T cells sorted from blood. Regarding subset: CD45RA+ positively selected. The receptors come from a man younger than 35 in good health.

This clone was observed a single time. Other DNA variants within this sample encode the same CDR3. This chain connects TRBV6-5 to TRBJ1-6; D gene uncertain. Germline CDR1 MNHEY, CDR2 SVGAGI. CDR3 length equals 14 residues. V was pared by 7 bases and J by 0 bases, with 7 bases between. The CDR3 spells CASTRSSYNSPLHF. The CDR3, as DNA: TGTGCCAGCACGAGAAGCTCCTATAATTCACCCCTCCACTTT.

The genes are TRBV6-6 and TRBJ1-5; 9 bases fit TRBD1. The germline CDR1 and CDR2 sequences are MNHNY and SVGAGI (reference sequence). The CDR3 extends over 15 amino acids. V lost 8 bases to trimming and J lost 5 bases; unmatched junction nucleotides: 10. The CDR3: CASGETQGAYQPQHF. CDR3 DNA sequence: TGTGCCAGCGGGGAGACACAGGGGGCGTATCAGCCCCAGCATTTT.

The V call is TRBV6-1, the J call TRBJ2-5; D is uncertain. V was cut by 10 bases and J by 5 bases, with 20 bases left in between. The CDR3 consists of 14 residues. The germline V gene encodes CDR1 MNHNS and CDR2 SASEGT. The DNA for the CDR3 is TGTGCCACCTCCTACACCCCCAAGTGGGAGACCCAGTACTTC. Its protein is CATSYTPKWETQYF.

This chain joins TRBV6-1 and TRBJ1-6; D unresolved. Germline V gene data show CDR1 as MNHNS and CDR2 as SASEGT. The CDR3 spans 15 residues. With 6 bases removed from V and 9 bases from J, the gap between germline ends came to 18 bases. The CDR3 here is CASSITNPGGSPLHF. The CDR3 DNA is TGTGCCAGCAGCATAACCAATCCGGGAGGTTCACCCCTCCACTTT.

This chain uses TRBV5-1 with TRBJ2-7, with D perhaps matching TRBD1 or TRBD2 (5 bases each). Per germline, CDR1 SGHRS and CDR2 YFSETQ. The CDR3 covers 16 residues. The V end lost 0 bases, the J end lost 3 bases, and 16 bases lay between the germline ends. CDR3 protein: CASSLAAGTLFYEQYF. In DNA, the CDR3 is TGCGCCAGCAGCTTGGCCGCCGGGACCCTTTTCTACGAGCAGTACTTC.

This chain's CDR3 is CASSFRLVDQETQYF. CDR3 nucleotides: TGTGCCAGCAGCTTCCGCCTTGTTGATCAAGAGACCCAGTACTTC. The chain combines TRBV7-8 with TRBJ2-5; D gene uncertain. V gave up 3 bases and J gave up 2 bases, with 13 bases separating them. The germline V gene has CDR1 SGHVS and CDR2 FQNEAQ. CDR3 length: 15 residues.

The chain has TRBV2 and TRBJ2-1; D may be TRBD1 (5 bases). The CDR3 sequence is 13 residues long. V lost 3 bases to trimming and J lost 6 bases, with 9 bases between them. CDR1 and CDR2 (germline): SNHLY, FYNNEI. CDR3 sequence reads: CASSDSRVNEQFF. The CDR3 DNA follows: TGTGCCAGCAGTGATTCCAGGGTCAATGAGCAGTTCTTC. Drawing the rest from reference TRBV2 and TRBJ2-1, the complete variable domain is EPEVTQTPSHQVTQMGQEVILRCVPISNHLYFYWYRQILGQKVEFLVSFYNNEISEKSEIFDDQFSVERPDGSNFTLKIRSTKLEDSAMYFCASSDSRVNEQFFGPGTRLTVL.

This chain joins TRBV28 and TRBJ2-3, with 10 nucleotides matching TRBD2. After removal of 4 bases from V and 0 bases from J, the junction contained 4 bases not matched to a gene. In germline, CDR1 is MDHEN, CDR2 SYDVKM. This CDR3 has 16 amino acids. CDR3 nucleotide sequence: TGTGCCAGCAGTTCCGGGACTAGCGTCAGCACAGATACGCAGTATTTT. Translated, it gives CASSSGTSVSTDTQYF.

CDR3 sequence (DNA): TGTGCCAGCAGCCCGGGGGGGCTTAGCGCAGATACGCAGTATTTT. Translated, it gives CASSPGGLSADTQYF. The V call is TRBV7-9, the J call TRBJ2-3; 8 bases map to TRBD2. This CDR3 is built from 15 residues. The germline CDR1 and CDR2 sequences are SEHNR and FQNEAQ (reference sequence). Unmatched junction bases numbered 8, after V lost 5 bases and J lost 4 bases.

This clone occurred a few times. This chain connects TRBV5-4 to TRBJ2-2, with D unresolved. CDR1 SGHNT and CDR2 YYREEE come from the germline V gene (reference sequence). The CDR3 is made up of 12 amino acids. Deletions cut 3 bases from V and 4 bases from J, with 4 bases between. The CDR3 bases are TGTGCCAGCAGCTCTTCCACCGGGGAGCTGTTTTTT. Its protein is CASSSSTGELFF. The full variable domain, in which reference TRBV5-4 and TRBJ2-2 provide the parts outside the CDR3, is ETGVTQSPTHLIKTRGQQVTLRCSSQSGHNTVSWYQQALGQGPQFIFQYYREEENGRGNFPPRFSGLQFPNYSSELNVNALELDDSALYLCASSSSTGELFFGEGSRLTVL.

V and J are TRBV18 and TRBJ2-1; weak D call: TRBD2 (5 bases). The CDR3 is made up of 14 amino acids. V lost 9 bases to trimming and J lost 2 bases, with 14 bases between them. The germline V gene encodes CDR1 KGHSH and CDR2 LQKENI. The CDR3 sequence is CARTEEAPYNEQFF. CDR3 in DNA: TGTGCCAGGACGGAGGAGGCTCCCTACAATGAGCAGTTCTTC.

On this clone itself: Other nucleotide sequences in the sample specify the same CDR3. This chain joins TRBV7-9 and TRBJ2-7; no definite D call. This CDR3 is 13 amino acids long. Trimming removed 0 bases from V and 2 bases from J, with 5 bases in between. Germline V gene data show CDR1 as SEHNR and CDR2 as FQNEAQ (reference sequence). CDR3 bases: TGTGCCAGCAGCTTAGCTCCGGCCTACGAGCAGTACTTC. The encoded protein is CASSLAPAYEQYF.

The chain carries TRBV28 and TRBJ2-7; D is unresolved. Germline values: CDR1 MDHEN, CDR2 SYDVKM. V was shortened by 6 bases and J by 6 bases, with 15 bases between the two germline ends. CDR3 length: 13 amino acids. This chain's CDR3 is CASSPAPSGEQYF. The CDR3 nucleotides are TGTGCCAGCAGCCCGGCCCCGTCTGGCGAGCAGTACTTC.

With respect to this clone: A much larger clone differs from this one at a single base, so this may be a read error. Here the CDR3 reads CASSLAENTEAFF. The DNA for the CDR3 is TGTGCCAGCAGCTTGGCAGAGAACACTGAAGCTTTCTTT. The chain joins TRBV5-5 to TRBJ1-1, with unresolved D. CDR1 is SGHKS, CDR2 YYEKEE, per germline (reference sequence). Trimming shortened V by 0 bases and J by 1 base, and 4 bases separated the two germline ends. This CDR3 spans 13 amino acids. Full variable domain (remainder filled in from reference TRBV5-5 and TRBJ1-1): DAGVTQSPTHLIKTRGQQVTLRCSPISGHKSVSWYQQVLGQGPQFIFQYYEKEERGRGNFPDRFSARQFPNYSSELNVNALLLGDSALYLCASSLAENTEAFFGQGTRLTVV.

With respect to this clone: The sample holds other DNA sequences that translate to the same CDR3. This chain joins TRBV10-3 and TRBJ1-2, with TRBD1 as a possible D gene (6 bases). The CDR3 extends over 13 amino acids. CDR1 is ENHRY, CDR2 SYGVKD, per germline. Trimming stripped 3 bases from V and 5 bases from J, with 10 bases between. The CDR3 loop is CAISEQGGYGYTF. The CDR3 DNA reads as TGTGCCATCAGTGAACAGGGTGGGTATGGCTACACCTTC.

The chain combines TRBV18 with TRBJ1-3; D uncertain. With 2 bases removed from V and 4 bases from J, the gap between germline ends came to 18 bases. From germline, CDR1 is KGHSH and CDR2 LQKENI. The CDR3 extends over 17 amino acids. The CDR3 protein is CASSPKKTDTGGNTIYF. In nucleotides, the CDR3 is TGTGCCAGCTCACCAAAGAAGACCGATACGGGAGGAAACACCATATATTTT.

This clone came up once. The chain links TRBV9 to TRBJ1-6; a possible D gene is TRBD1 (5 bases). V was pared by 4 bases and J by 6 bases, with 14 bases between. The CDR3 is 15 residues long. CDR1 is SGDLS, CDR2 YYNGEE, per germline. The CDR3 sequence: CASSPEGLSNSPLHF. CDR3 sequence (DNA): TGTGCCAGCAGCCCTGAGGGGCTTTCTAATTCACCCCTCCACTTT.

To note about this clone: Other DNA sequences within the sample encode an identical CDR3. J is TRBJ1-2 and V is TRBV6-5; unclear D gene. CDR3 size: 13 residues. The germline V gene has CDR1 MNHEY and CDR2 SVGAGI. V gave up 0 bases and J gave up 8 bases, with 10 bases separating them. CDR3 sequence (DNA): TGTGCCAGCAGTTACTCGGAGGGCCGCGGCTACACCTTC. Protein sequence: CASSYSEGRGYTF.

V usage is TRBV5-4 and J usage is TRBJ2-2; 7 nucleotides match TRBD2. Germline CDR1 and CDR2: SGHNT and YYREEE (reference sequence). V trimming: 1 base; J trimming: 0 bases; junction bases outside the gene matches: 3. The CDR3 has 16 amino acids. CDR3 sequence reads: CASSLSLAANTGELFF. CDR3 bases: TGTGCCAGCAGCTTGTCGCTAGCGGCGAACACCGGGGAGCTGTTTTTT.

This clone was observed a handful of times. V gene TRBV30 combines with J gene TRBJ1-1; D is uncertain. CDR1 and CDR2 (germline): GTSNPN, SVGIG (reference sequence). CDR3 size: 10 residues. Trimming cost V 4 bases and J 6 bases, with 6 bases left between them. The CDR3 DNA sequence: TGTGCCTGGACCCGCCCTGAAGCTTTCTTT. Encoded protein: CAWTRPEAFF.

J is TRBJ1-1 and V is TRBV19; maybe TRBD1 (6 bases). Germline V CDR1 and CDR2: LNHDA, SQIVND (reference sequence). The CDR3 consists of 14 residues. V lost 4 bases to trimming and J lost 0 bases, with 9 bases between them. CDR3 region: CASSTWDMNTEAFF. As DNA, the CDR3 is TGTGCCAGTAGTACGTGGGACATGAACACTGAAGCTTTCTTT.

The V call is TRBV11-2, the J call TRBJ2-1; D could derive from TRBD1 or TRBD2 (5 bases each). Germline V gene sequence: CDR1 SGHAT, CDR2 FQNNGV. The V and J ends lost 5 bases and 2 bases respectively, with 16 bases between them. The CDR3 sequence is 16 residues long. The DNA of the CDR3 is TGTGCCAGCAGCCCACTCCGGGGCCCTACCTACAATGAGCAGTTCTTC. Amino acid sequence: CASSPLRGPTYNEQFF.